The 21 T cell receptor beta chains presented below share a single source sample, sequenced in a study of siplizumab effects on memory and regulatory T cells. Using immunoSEQ multiplex PCR, the repertoire was profiled, and TCRdb retains in-frame clones only, with some absent. The sample has around 86,000 clones; 94% are singletons. Material for sequencing was non-Treg CD4+ T cells sorted from blood. These receptors were obtained from a human donor in good health.

This clone came up a few times. This sequence joins TRBV6-1 and TRBJ1-5; D gene ambiguous. This CDR3 is built from 13 residues. Per the germline V gene, CDR1 is MNHNS and CDR2 is SASEGT. Trimming pared 4 bases from V and 0 bases from J, leaving 4 bases between. CDR3 region: CASSAYSNQPQHF. CDR3 bases: TGTGCCAGCAGTGCCTATAGCAATCAGCCCCAGCATTTT.

The rearrangement uses TRBV2 and TRBJ1-4, with a weak D call TRBD1 (5 bases). The CDR3 extends over 14 amino acids. The germline CDR1 and CDR2 sequences are SNHLY and FYNNEI. V was clipped by 1 base and J by 4 bases, with 7 bases between them. This CDR3 reads CASSEGQFNEKLFF. The CDR3 coding sequence is TGTGCCAGCAGTGAAGGACAGTTTAATGAAAAACTGTTTTTT.

This rearrangement joins TRBV7-9 to TRBJ1-5; 7 nucleotides match TRBD1. Per the germline V gene, CDR1 is SEHNR and CDR2 is FQNEAQ (reference sequence). The CDR3 totals 14 residues. Losses at the gene ends were 6 bases for V and 3 bases for J; bases not matched to a gene: 5. Written as DNA, the CDR3 is TGTGCCAGCAGTTACCAGGGGGACAATCAGCCCCAGCATTTT. Translated: CASSYQGDNQPQHF.

The genes are TRBV9 and TRBJ2-7; 7 bases are a match to TRBD2. The CDR3 runs to 15 residues. Trimming cost V 0 bases and J 0 bases; bases outside gene matches: 3. The V gene's germline CDR1 is SGDLS and CDR2 YYNGEE. CDR3 coding DNA: TGTGCCAGCAGCGTAGGCGGGAGCCCCTCCTACGAGCAGTACTTC. This gives the protein CASSVGGSPSYEQYF.

The chain is built from TRBV6-1 and TRBJ2-3, with 10 bases aligning to TRBD2. CDR1 and CDR2 (germline): MNHNS, SASEGT. The CDR3 is 16 amino acids. V was clipped by 5 bases and J by 1 base; unmatched bases: 6. The CDR3 loop is CASSKGGLAGTDTQYF. CDR3 nucleotides: TGTGCCAGCAGTAAAGGAGGACTAGCGGGCACAGATACGCAGTATTTT.

V and J are TRBV30 and TRBJ2-7, with a possible D match to TRBD2 (6 bases). Per germline, CDR1 GTSNPN and CDR2 SVGIG (reference sequence). This CDR3 comprises 14 residues. Trimming took 1 base from V and 4 from J, leaving 14 bases between them. CDR3 residues: CAWSGRAPPYEQYF. The CDR3 nucleotides read TGTGCCTGGAGTGGGAGGGCACCTCCTTACGAGCAGTACTTC.

This sequence joins TRBV25-1 and TRBJ1-1; 8 bases match TRBD1. The germline V gene encodes CDR1 MGHDK and CDR2 SYGVNS. With V trimmed by 2 bases and J by 8 bases, 4 bases remained unmatched. This CDR3 has 13 amino acids. The CDR3 DNA reads TGTGCCAGCAGTGAACCCGGACAGGGCGAAGCTTTCTTT. This gives the protein CASSEPGQGEAFF.

This rearrangement joins TRBV19 to TRBJ1-2; 9 nucleotides match TRBD1. After removal of 5 bases from V and 4 bases from J, the junction contained 5 bases not matched to a gene. Per the germline V gene, CDR1 is LNHDA and CDR2 is SQIVND (reference sequence). The CDR3 is 14 residues long. This CDR3 reads CASSQDRGSYGYTF. The CDR3 nucleotides are TGTGCCAGTAGTCAGGACAGGGGAAGCTATGGCTACACCTTC.

The chain is built from TRBV9 and TRBJ2-7; D is unclear. The CDR3 sequence is 14 residues long. V was clipped by 1 base and J by 2 bases, with 10 bases between them. Germline V gene sequence: CDR1 SGDLS, CDR2 YYNGEE. This CDR3 is CASSVKAWAYEQYF. The CDR3, as DNA: TGTGCCAGCAGCGTAAAGGCTTGGGCCTACGAGCAGTACTTC.

This clone appeared a single time. The V call is TRBV9, the J call TRBJ1-2; D remains unclear. The V gene's germline CDR1 is SGDLS and CDR2 YYNGEE. CDR3 length: 16 residues. The V gene lost 4 bases and the J gene lost 2 bases, with 18 bases spanning the gap. CDR3 residues: CASSPRWQPPNYGYTF. The DNA for the CDR3 is TGTGCCAGCAGCCCACGTTGGCAGCCCCCCAACTATGGCTACACCTTC.

The chain combines TRBV19 with TRBJ1-2, with 7 nucleotides matching TRBD1. With 5 bases clipped from V and 4 bases from J, the junction kept 10 bases outside the gene matches. This CDR3 has 15 residues. Germline V CDR1 and CDR2: LNHDA, SQIVND (reference sequence). CDR3: CASSFKQGPGYGYTF. In DNA, the CDR3 is TGTGCCAGTAGTTTTAAACAGGGGCCAGGCTATGGCTACACCTTC. Supplemented by reference TRBV19 and TRBJ1-2, the full variable domain reads DGGITQSPKYLFRKEGQNVTLSCEQNLNHDAMYWYRQDPGQGLRLIYYSQIVNDFQKGDIAEGYSVSREKKESFPLTVTSAQKNPTAFYLCASSFKQGPGYGYTFGSGTRLTVV.

V gene TRBV6-5 combines with J gene TRBJ2-7, with 7 positions matching TRBD1. CDR3 size: 15 residues. CDR1 and CDR2 (germline): MNHEY, SVGAGI. V was pared by 6 bases and J by 1 base, with 9 bases of the junction left unmatched. The DNA for the CDR3 is TGTGCCAGCAGCACCCCCAACAGGGGATCCTACGAGCAGTACTTC. Residues: CASSTPNRGSYEQYF.

This chain links TRBV19 with TRBJ2-7; TRBD1 might be the D (5 bases). CDR1 is LNHDA and CDR2 is SQIVND in the germline V gene (reference sequence). V was cut by 5 bases and J by 3 bases, with 11 bases left in between. The CDR3 loop spans 13 amino acids. CDR3 sequence reads: CASSPAGFYEQYF. CDR3 bases: TGTGCCAGTAGTCCCGCAGGGTTCTACGAGCAGTACTTC.

V and J are TRBV11-2 and TRBJ2-7, with D unresolved. Germline V gives CDR1 SGHAT, CDR2 FQNNGV. CDR3 size: 15 residues. V shed 1 base and J shed 4 bases, with 14 bases lying between them. CDR3 region: CASSLAYRQDYEQYF. The CDR3 region has the DNA TGTGCCAGCAGCTTAGCTTATCGTCAGGATTACGAGCAGTACTTC.

The sample holds one count of this clone. V and J are TRBV27 and TRBJ1-5; TRBD1 agrees at 10 bases. CDR3 length equals 15 residues. V was clipped by 2 bases and J by 6 bases; unmatched bases: 4. From germline, CDR1 is MNHEY and CDR2 SMNVEV (reference sequence). CDR3 DNA: TGTGCCAGCAGTTTAAAGGGACAGGGGTTTCAGCCCCAGCATTTT. It encodes CASSLKGQGFQPQHF.

This clone has only one observation. V gene TRBV7-9 combines with J gene TRBJ1-2, with 9 bases aligning to TRBD1. The V gene's germline CDR1 is SEHNR and CDR2 FQNEAQ (reference sequence). The CDR3 loop spans 14 amino acids. The J segment lost 7 bases and the V segment lost 1 base, leaving 4 bases of the junction unmatched. In DNA, the CDR3 is TGTGCCAGCAGCTTAGTGGGACAGGGCTCTGGCTACACCTTC. Translation: CASSLVGQGSGYTF.

The V call is TRBV9, the J call TRBJ2-2; TRBD2 matches 8 bases. This CDR3 region has 15 residues. Germline lookup yields CDR1 SGDLS and CDR2 YYNGEE. V dropped 4 bases and J dropped 4; count of bases not matched to a gene: 6. CDR3: CASSLSGDRTGELFF. In DNA, the CDR3 is TGTGCCAGCAGCCTTAGCGGGGATCGCACCGGGGAGCTGTTTTTT.

The V call is TRBV7-9, the J call TRBJ2-5; 10 bases are a match to TRBD2. V shed 1 base and J 5 bases; nucleotides not matched to a gene: 4. This CDR3 comprises 15 residues. CDR1 and CDR2 (germline): SEHNR, FQNEAQ (reference sequence). Here the CDR3 DNA reads TGTGCCAGCAGCTTAGGCCTAGCGGGAGCGGAGACCCAGTACTTC. The encoded protein is CASSLGLAGAETQYF.

This chain joins TRBV4-3 and TRBJ2-1; D call uncertain. Germline CDR1 and CDR2: LGHNA and YSLEER. The CDR3 spans 17 residues. Trimming cost V 0 bases and J 4 bases, with 16 bases left between them. The CDR3 loop reads CASSQDSGLEEYNEQFF. The CDR3 region has the DNA TGCGCCAGCAGCCAAGATTCCGGGCTAGAAGAGTACAATGAGCAGTTCTTC.

The rearrangement uses TRBV6-5 and TRBJ1-1; D not resolved. The CDR3 contains 10 residues. CDR1 is MNHEY, CDR2 SVGAGI, per germline. The V end was cut by 10 bases, the J end by 5 bases, with 8 bases between. The CDR3 nucleotides are TGTGCCACCCGAACGACTGAAGCTTTCTTT. Its protein product is CATRTTEAFF.

The V call is TRBV15, the J call TRBJ1-1; D uncertain. The CDR3 has 16 amino acids. The V gene lost 0 bases and the J gene lost 1 base, with 12 bases spanning the gap. The germline V gene has CDR1 LNHNV and CDR2 YYDKDF (reference sequence). CDR3 nucleotides: TGTGCCACCAGCAGAGATGGAGGACGGGGGAACACTGAAGCTTTCTTT. Translation gives CATSRDGGRGNTEAFF.